This is a list of T cell receptor beta chains from one sample in a study of T-cell reconstitution after alpha-beta-depleted transplantation in children. Via MiXCR, TCRdb re-called the PCR reads, giving one row per CDR3 protein. The table lists about 1,000,000 distinct CDR3 sequences, roughly 29% of them singletons. Sample: PBMCs, mostly from graft donor cells, taken 360 days after TCRalphabeta/CD19-depleted stem cell transplant. The origin of the receptors is a boy under three years old who had a stem cell transplant for SCID, so the T cells may come from the graft donor. Each CDR3 is given without its conserved first and last residue. D genes are given only for firm matches. Clone size appears in some rows only: once, few, many, or a class for an expanded clone.

>-|-|TRBV12-3/TRBV12-4
ASSPTGRRNEQY
>-|TRBD1|TRBV10-3
AISEGDRYYEQY
>-|TRBD1|TRBV7-2
ASSPDRGPLLGEY
>-|TRBD1|TRBV2
TISPPPDRGRYNEQF
>-|-|TRBV5-1
ASSSRTNYEQY
>-|-|TRBV4-2
ASSQERSGTQY
>few|TRBD2|TRBV3-1
ASSQAPLGLAGASTDTQY
>-|-|TRBV29-1
SSRRGDTQY
>-|-|TRBV25-1
ASSPQSPGGLTDTQY
>few|-|TRBV6-2/TRBV6-3
ASSNAGEQF
>-|-|TRBV4-3
ASSLRQVADTQY
>-|-|TRBV11-1
ASSLRPDRYGEQY
>-|TRBD1|TRBV29-1
SAWDRGNTEAF
>many|-|TRBV5-1
ASSLTSGPSTDTQY
>-|TRBD1|TRBV24-1
ATSASPDRGLGEETQY
>-|TRBD1|TRBV12-3/TRBV12-4
ASTIMDRNYGYT
>-|-|TRBV7-9
ASSLRGGSYGGYT
>few|TRBD1|TRBV5-6
ASSPDRARAWNVRV
>few|-|TRBV12-3/TRBV12-4
ASSPGSSSGTDTQY
>-|TRBD1|TRBV7-3
ASSFLDRPDTQY